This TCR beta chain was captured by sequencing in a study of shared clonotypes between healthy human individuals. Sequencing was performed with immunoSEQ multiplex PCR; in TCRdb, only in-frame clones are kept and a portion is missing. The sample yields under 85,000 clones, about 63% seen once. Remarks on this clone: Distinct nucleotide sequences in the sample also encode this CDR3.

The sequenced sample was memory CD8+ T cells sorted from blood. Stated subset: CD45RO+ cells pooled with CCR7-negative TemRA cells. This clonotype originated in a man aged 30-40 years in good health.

Here the CDR3 DNA reads TGTGCCAGCAGTTTATTGGGCGATGAGCAGTTCTTC. Translated: CASSLLGDEQFF. This chain joins TRBV27 and TRBJ2-1, with D unresolved. CDR3 length equals 12 residues. Between the trimmed V and J ends, which lost 1 base and 8 bases, there was a span of 6 bases. Germline CDR1 is MNHEY and CDR2 is SMNVEV (reference sequence).